This TCR beta chain is from a study of blood T cell repertoires in COVID-19 (dated by TCRdb to 2018 to 2020). For context, the study as a whole: Collaborator samples came from the United States, Italy and Spain and covered acute and convalescent phases of COVID-19. Nearly every sample came with metadata listing a de-identified subject ID, COVID-19 status, age in years and sex. Where HLA class I and class II types were available, the types were taken from metadata supplied by the sample provider, not from assay-based typing. The prospective study material was composed of cDNA or gDNA derived from T cells, B-cell-depleted T cells, or PBMCs. Deeply sampled blood TCRbeta repertoires from subjects exposed to, actively infected with, or recovered from COVID-19 were included in the dataset. The repertoires were released in a freely available public database meant as a resource for research on the immune response to SARS-CoV-2. Samples came from the ongoing ImmuneRACE study (first 160 participants) plus 1,254 subjects from 6 global collaborators. Findings and caveats that apply to the study as a whole: The quantity of clinical and demographic metadata differed by source and by participant and was supplied without curation.

Concerning this clone itself: No cognate antigen has been identified for it. Nothing much larger sits one base from this clone, and base qualities are not available.

The CDR3 numbers 14 residues from cysteine through phenylalanine. This entry keeps only the CDR3 DNA: 42 bases, framed from base 1. V is shortened by 6 bases, J by 4 bases, and the region joining them spans 16 bases. According to the germline V gene, CDR1 reads MDHEN and CDR2 reads SYDVKM. In Seattle, one collaborating source enrolled patients while the infection was active and tracked those patients longitudinally over the course of disease. Whole blood was collected in K2EDTA tubes by collaborating institutions according to the institutions' own protocols. For TCRbeta analysis, collaborator samples were shipped as frozen whole blood, as isolated PBMCs, or as DNA extracted from either sample type. TCRbeta CDR3 regions were amplified from genomic DNA using the immunoSEQ Assay, a bias-controlled multiplex PCR. The paper's processing steps were these. Within the assay, amplification of reference gene primers was used to estimate how many nucleated cells each sample contained. To quantify the absolute abundance of each unique TCRbeta CDR3 rearrangement, sequence reads were collapsed and filtered. Productive Simpson clonality was computed per sample as the square root of Simpson's diversity index over productive rearrangements. What TCRdb holds here is the immuneACCESS table cut down to in-frame rearrangements. Part of the clones is not present; checked against another copy, under half of the missing clones reflect an unresolved V gene, and the others are unexplained. V, J and clone size were drawn from that table, and D and trimming were deduced from the DNA. Across this sample there are some 110,000 clones, with more than 80% seen only once. 3.2% of the sample is held by the ten biggest clonotypes.

The receptor's source is a woman at least 80 years old with COVID-19, enrolled during active disease. The chain joins TRBV28 to TRBJ2-7; a tentative D call is TRBD2 (5 bases match). Sequencing was performed on peripheral blood. The DNA sequence follows: TGTGCCAGCAGGGGAGCCGAGCCTAAATACGAGCAGTACTTC. It translates to CASRGAEPKYEQYF.